One sample yielded the 15 T cell receptor beta chains listed below, sequenced in a study of cytomegalovirus exposure and HLA in healthy donors. Both 60 Vbeta primers and 13 Jbeta primers went into the PCR. Profiled with immunoSEQ multiplex PCR; TCRdb holds only in-frame clones, not every one. The data hold over 70,000 clones, with about 77% observed a single time. The sequencing input was PBMCs. The receptors were gathered from a male donor in good health and CMV-seropositive.

This clone is a singleton in its sample. This chain joins TRBV7-9 and TRBJ2-3, with a weak D call TRBD2 (6 bases). This CDR3 has 14 residues. Trimming pared 11 bases from V and 2 bases from J, leaving 17 bases between. The germline V gene has CDR1 SEHNR and CDR2 FQNEAQ (reference sequence). CDR3 loop: CAPSPGVPTDTQYF. The DNA for the CDR3 is TGTGCCCCCTCCCCGGGGGTGCCCACAGATACGCAGTATTTT.

V usage is TRBV9 and J usage is TRBJ2-3; 10 bases fit TRBD2. The CDR3 is made up of 15 amino acids. Germline trimming cut 7 bases from V and 4 bases from J; bases unmatched to any gene: 9. Germline V gene lookup returns CDR1 SGDLS and CDR2 YYNGEE. CDR3 protein: CASAPGTSVADTQYF. The CDR3 DNA is TGTGCCAGCGCCCCCGGGACTAGCGTTGCAGATACGCAGTATTTT.

This chain links TRBV11-2 with TRBJ2-7; D is ambiguous. V shed 0 bases and J shed 0 bases, with 6 bases lying between them. CDR1 is SGHAT and CDR2 is FQNNGV in the germline V gene. The CDR3 loop spans 14 amino acids. CDR3 region: CASSLETTSYEQYF. DNA for the CDR3: TGTGCCAGCAGCTTAGAGACAACCTCCTACGAGCAGTACTTC.

In its sample, this clone was seen a few times. The V and J genes are TRBV6-5 and TRBJ1-3; D gene ambiguous. CDR1 MNHEY and CDR2 SVGAGI come from the germline V gene. This CDR3 region has 15 residues. Between the trimmed V and J ends, which lost 6 bases and 0 bases, there was a span of 12 bases. CDR3: CASSPPGVSGNTIYF. The CDR3 DNA sequence: TGTGCCAGCAGCCCGCCAGGCGTCTCTGGAAACACCATATATTTT.

This clone came up once. The chain is built from TRBV10-3 and TRBJ1-4; weak D call: TRBD1 (5 bases). Looked up from germline, CDR1 is ENHRY and CDR2 is SYGVKD. Trimming took 0 bases from V and 8 from J, leaving 19 bases between them. The CDR3 length is 17 residues. CDR3 in DNA: TGTGCCATCAGTGAGTCGGAGCGGGCTGGGGCAGCCGAAAAACTGTTTTTT. Protein sequence: CAISESERAGAAEKLFF.

This clone came up once. In nucleotides, the CDR3 is TGTGCCAGCAGTTTATCGAGGACAGGGTCGTCGGTGGGGCAGTACTTC. Its protein is CASSLSRTGSSVGQYF. The chain couples TRBV27 to TRBJ2-7; 8 positions agree with TRBD1. Losses at the gene ends were 0 bases for V and 9 bases for J; bases not matched to a gene: 13. CDR3 length: 16 residues. Germline CDR1 is MNHEY and CDR2 is SMNVEV (reference sequence).

The chain employs TRBV6-1 and TRBJ1-1, with 8 bases lining up with TRBD1. The V gene's germline CDR1 is MNHNS and CDR2 SASEGT. The junction had 3 bases not matched to a gene; V was cut back by 2 bases and J by 4 bases. The CDR3 is 14 residues long. The CDR3 loop is CASSEPTGGTEAFF. CDR3 bases: TGTGCCAGCAGTGAACCTACAGGGGGCACTGAAGCTTTCTTT.

This clone was recorded a few times. The chain employs TRBV18 and TRBJ2-7; D not certain. V lost 5 bases, J lost 1 base, and 6 bases lay in between. CDR3 length: 12 amino acids. Germline V gene data show CDR1 as KGHSH and CDR2 as LQKENI. The CDR3 here is CASSSPSYEQYF. The CDR3 DNA reads as TGTGCCAGCTCATCTCCTTCCTACGAGCAGTACTTC.

The V and J genes are TRBV7-9 and TRBJ2-1; 7 nucleotides align to TRBD2. CDR1 and CDR2 from the germline V gene are SEHNR and FQNEAQ (reference sequence). V lost 5 bases, J lost 8 bases, and 9 bases stayed unmatched. There are 14 residues in the CDR3. Here the CDR3 reads CASSLEGRAHEQFF. CDR3 DNA sequence: TGTGCCAGCAGCCTCGAGGGGAGGGCCCATGAGCAGTTCTTC.

CDR3 sequence reads: CASSQDGGYGYTF. CDR3 sequence (DNA): TGTGCCAGCAGCCAAGACGGGGGCTATGGCTACACCTTC. The rearrangement joins TRBV4-2 to TRBJ1-2; TRBD1 is a possible D gene (5 bases). Germline V gives CDR1 LGHNA, CDR2 YNFKEQ. Trimming cost V 0 bases and J 4 bases, with 6 bases left between them. The CDR3 contains 13 residues.

This clone was picked up one time. The V call is TRBV6-1, the J call TRBJ2-1; 9 nucleotides align to TRBD2. V was pared by 6 bases and J by 2 bases, with 5 bases of the junction left unmatched. Per germline, CDR1 MNHNS and CDR2 SASEGT. The CDR3 totals 15 residues. The DNA of the CDR3 is TGTGCCAGCAGATTACTAGCGGGTACCTACAATGAGCAGTTCTTC. Its protein is CASRLLAGTYNEQFF.

The J gene is TRBJ1-2, the V gene TRBV2; maybe TRBD1 (6 bases). CDR1 is SNHLY and CDR2 is FYNNEI in the germline V gene. The CDR3 loop spans 14 amino acids. Trimming left V 7 bases short and J 0 bases short, with 12 bases between. CDR3 sequence (DNA): TGTGCCAGCAAGTTTACAGGGCCTAACTATGGCTACACCTTC. Amino acid sequence: CASKFTGPNYGYTF.

This clone was recorded once. V gene TRBV10-3 combines with J gene TRBJ2-1; the match to TRBD2 covers 8 bases. This CDR3 spans 16 amino acids. Germline V gene lookup returns CDR1 ENHRY and CDR2 SYGVKD. Trimming removed 8 bases from V and 1 base from J; junction bases left unmatched: 10. The chain's CDR3 is CAIGISAGGSYNEQFF. CDR3 sequence (DNA): TGTGCCATCGGGATCTCTGCGGGAGGTTCCTACAATGAGCAGTTCTTC.

This clone was detected once. This rearrangement joins TRBV4-1 to TRBJ1-1; 7 bases line up with TRBD1. Trimming cost V 4 bases and J 0 bases; bases outside gene matches: 14. Germline CDR1 MGHRA, CDR2 YSYEKL. There are 18 residues in the CDR3. The CDR3 loop reads CASSRMSPGQRLNTEAFF. The DNA of the CDR3 is TGCGCCAGCAGCCGCATGTCACCGGGACAGAGACTGAACACTGAAGCTTTCTTT.

A single count supports this clone. The V and J genes are TRBV19 and TRBJ1-5; TRBD1 matches 7 bases. CDR1 and CDR2 from the germline V gene are LNHDA and SQIVND (reference sequence). The CDR3 consists of 15 residues. The V and J ends lost 1 base and 5 bases, in that order; junction bases with no gene match: 5. In DNA form, the CDR3 reads TGTGCCAGTAGTATAGCCGGGGACAGATATCAGCCCCAGCATTTT. Protein sequence: CASSIAGDRYQPQHF. The full variable domain, rest sourced from reference TRBV19 and TRBJ1-5, is DGGITQSPKYLFRKEGQNVTLSCEQNLNHDAMYWYRQDPGQGLRLIYYSQIVNDFQKGDIAEGYSVSREKKESFPLTVTSAQKNPTAFYLCASSIAGDRYQPQHFGDGTRLSIL.